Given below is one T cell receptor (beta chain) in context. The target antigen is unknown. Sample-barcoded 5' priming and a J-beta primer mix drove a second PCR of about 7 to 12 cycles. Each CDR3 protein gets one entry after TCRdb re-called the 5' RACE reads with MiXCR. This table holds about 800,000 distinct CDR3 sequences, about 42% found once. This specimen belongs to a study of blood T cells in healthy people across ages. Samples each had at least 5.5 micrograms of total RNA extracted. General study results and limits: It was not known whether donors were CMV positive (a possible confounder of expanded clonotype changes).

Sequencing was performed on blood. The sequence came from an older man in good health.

CDR3 sequence: CASSSISNPPVETQYF. The CDR3 DNA reads TGTGCCAGCAGTAGCATTTCTAACCCACCGGTGGAGACCCAGTACTTC. The chain employs TRBV12-3 or TRBV12-4 and TRBJ2-5; no clear D gene. The V end was cut by 5 bases, the J end by 5 bases, with 21 bases between. The CDR3 loop spans 16 amino acids.